The 15 T cell receptor beta chains in this list originate from one sample, sequenced in a study of T cells in Graves' hyperthyroidism and ophthalmopathy. TCR beta CDR3 regions were amplified from RNA transcripts. A first-round RT-PCR of the TCR CDR3 used the HTBI primer set. TCRdb called the multiplex PCR reads again in MiXCR, with one record for every CDR3 protein. The table shows about 620,000 distinct CDR3 sequences, with about a sixth occurring only once. The sample comprised blood. The receptors originated from a woman in her twenties or thirties with Graves' hyperthyroidism.

V usage is TRBV6-2 or TRBV6-3 and J usage is TRBJ1-1; no reliable D call. CDR3 size: 15 residues. CDR1 is MNHEY and CDR2 is SVGEGT in the germline V gene. The ends were cut back, 7 bases at V and 1 base at J, with 16 bases in the middle. In nucleotides, the CDR3 is TGTGCCAGCACCAAACCCGGGTCCGAGAACACTGAAGCTTTCTTT. It translates to CASTKPGSENTEAFF.

This clonotype came up many times. The V and J genes are TRBV11-2 and TRBJ2-7, with D tentatively TRBD1 (6 bases). In germline, CDR1 is SGHAT, CDR2 FQNNGV. The CDR3 is 15 amino acids. The V and J ends lost 5 bases and 3 bases respectively, with 17 bases between them. The CDR3 loop is CASSLTSTGFYEQYF. DNA of the CDR3: TGTGCCAGCAGCCTAACTTCGACAGGTTTCTACGAGCAGTACTTC. Complete variable domain (other parts from reference TRBV11-2 and TRBJ2-7): EAGVAQSPRYKIIEKRQSVAFWCNPISGHATLYWYQQILGQGPKLLIQFQNNGVVDDSQLPKDRFSAERLKGVDSTLKIQPAKLEDSAVYLCASSLTSTGFYEQYFGPGTRLTVT.

The rearrangement links TRBV20-1 to TRBJ2-7; D unresolved. From germline, CDR1 is DFQATT and CDR2 SNEGSKA (reference sequence). The V gene lost 3 bases and the J gene lost 2 bases, with 17 bases spanning the gap. The CDR3 has 15 amino acids. CDR3 in DNA: TGCAGTGCTAGTTCTAAGGATGGCTTGACCTACGAGCAGTACTTC. Encoded protein: CSASSKDGLTYEQYF.

This clonotype has a handful of counts. The rearrangement uses TRBV5-4 and TRBJ2-1; D is ambiguous. The V end lost 3 bases, the J end lost 8 bases, and 12 bases lay between the germline ends. Germline V gives CDR1 SGHNT, CDR2 YYREEE (reference sequence). The CDR3 loop spans 13 amino acids. The CDR3 nucleotides read TGTGCCAGCAGCTCAACCTCTACCGATGAGCAGTTCTTC. It is translated as CASSSTSTDEQFF.

The gene calls are TRBV20-1 and TRBJ1-2; D gene ambiguous. Per the germline V gene, CDR1 is DFQATT and CDR2 is SNEGSKA (reference sequence). The CDR3 sequence is 14 residues long. The DNA for the CDR3 is TGCAGCGCGAGGAGCACCAGCAACCACTATGGCTACACCTTC. It codes for CSARSTSNHYGYTF.

There are a few counts of this clonotype. The chain couples TRBV9 to TRBJ2-3; 7 nucleotides line up with TRBD2. The J segment lost 0 bases and the V segment lost 0 bases, leaving 7 bases of the junction unmatched. This CDR3 region has 17 residues. Germline loops: CDR1 SGDLS, CDR2 YYNGEE. The CDR3, as DNA: TGTGCCAGCAGCGTAGATCCGGGCGGGAGAAGCACAGATACGCAGTATTTT. Translating gives CASSVDPGGRSTDTQYF. The entire variable domain, with the rest obtained from reference TRBV9 and TRBJ2-3, is as follows: DSGVTQTPKHLITATGQRVTLRCSPRSGDLSVYWYQQSLDQGLQFLIQYYNGEERAKGNILERFSAQQFPDLHSELNLSSLELGDSALYFCASSVDPGGRSTDTQYFGPGTRLTVL.

In its sample, this clonotype was seen a few times. The chain couples TRBV29-1 to TRBJ2-1; the match to TRBD2 covers 13 bases. V shed 6 bases, J shed 7 bases, and the junction held 9 bases outside the gene matches. CDR3 length: 15 amino acids. Germline assignment: CDR1 SQVTM and CDR2 ANQGSEA. This CDR3 reads CSVETGLAGDNEQFF. The CDR3 DNA reads TGCAGCGTCGAAACCGGACTAGCGGGGGATAATGAGCAGTTCTTC.

This clonotype was seen more than once but under ten times. J is TRBJ1-1 and V is TRBV27; 7 nucleotides align to TRBD1. This CDR3 has 15 amino acids. The germline V gene has CDR1 MNHEY and CDR2 SMNVEV (reference sequence). The ends lost 5 bases at V and 3 bases at J; junction bases unmatched: 9. In DNA form, the CDR3 reads TGTGCCAGCAGTCGCCTCGACAGGGCTGACACTGAAGCTTTCTTT. Encoded protein: CASSRLDRADTEAFF.

This chain links TRBV19 with TRBJ2-7, with 10 bases lining up with TRBD1. J lost 3 bases, V lost 9 bases, and 11 bases had no gene match. Germline lookup yields CDR1 LNHDA and CDR2 SQIVND (reference sequence). The length of the CDR3 is 15 residues. The CDR3 loop is CARKNPGQGIYEQYF. The CDR3, as DNA: TGTGCCAGGAAAAATCCGGGACAGGGGATCTACGAGCAGTACTTC.

This clonotype was seen ten or more times. This rearrangement joins TRBV29-1 to TRBJ2-3; D might be TRBD2 (6 bases). CDR3 size: 14 residues. In germline, CDR1 is SQVTM, CDR2 ANQGSEA. Trimming removed 4 bases from V and 2 bases from J, with 13 bases in between. CDR3 amino acids: CSVGGVGSTDTQYF. The DNA for the CDR3 is TGCAGCGTTGGCGGGGTTGGGTCCACAGATACGCAGTATTTT.

This clonotype was recorded at least ten times. The genes are TRBV2 and TRBJ2-1, with 7 nucleotides matching TRBD2. CDR1 and CDR2 (germline): SNHLY, FYNNEI. The CDR3 covers 15 residues. Unmatched junction bases numbered 12, after V lost 6 bases and J lost 7 bases. The CDR3 DNA sequence: TGTGCCAGCAGCTCAGCGGGAAGCGTCAGAAATGAGCAGTTCTTC. This sequence encodes CASSSAGSVRNEQFF.

This clonotype was observed a few times. The chain employs TRBV5-1 and TRBJ1-1; a possible D gene is TRBD1 (5 bases). With 5 bases removed from V and 1 base from J, the gap between germline ends came to 9 bases. The CDR3 totals 13 residues. Germline CDR1 is SGHRS and CDR2 is YFSETQ. CDR3 DNA sequence: TGCGCCAGCAGACCGGGGGGGAACACTGAAGCTTTCTTT. The encoded protein is CASRPGGNTEAFF.

This clonotype was observed many times. The J gene is TRBJ2-7, the V gene TRBV28, with D tentatively TRBD2 (6 bases). CDR3 length: 15 amino acids. V dropped 7 bases and J dropped 2 bases, with 18 bases sitting between them. Looked up from germline, CDR1 is MDHEN and CDR2 is SYDVKM. CDR3 coding DNA: TGTGCCAGCACCCTTGGGGGGTCGACCACCTACGAGCAGTACTTC. Its translation: CASTLGGSTTYEQYF.

This sequence joins TRBV10-2 and TRBJ2-1, with D perhaps TRBD2 (5 bases). The CDR3 runs 16 residues. Germline V gene lookup returns CDR1 WSHSY and CDR2 SAAADI. The ends were cut back, 4 bases at V and 8 bases at J, with 21 bases in the middle. The CDR3 DNA reads TGCGCCAGCAGTGTTGCCCTCCCGGGGTTCTCGTATGAGCAGTTCTTC. Encoded protein: CASSVALPGFSYEQFF.

This chain links TRBV19 with TRBJ1-1; D might be TRBD1 (5 bases). The ends were cut back, 3 bases at V and 0 bases at J, with 23 bases in the middle. The CDR3 runs 19 residues. CDR1 is LNHDA and CDR2 is SQIVND in the germline V gene (reference sequence). In nucleotides, the CDR3 is TGTGCCAGTAGTATGCGGGGGAAGGGCAACTCTCTTCTGAACACTGAAGCTTTCTTT. Its protein product is CASSMRGKGNSLLNTEAFF.